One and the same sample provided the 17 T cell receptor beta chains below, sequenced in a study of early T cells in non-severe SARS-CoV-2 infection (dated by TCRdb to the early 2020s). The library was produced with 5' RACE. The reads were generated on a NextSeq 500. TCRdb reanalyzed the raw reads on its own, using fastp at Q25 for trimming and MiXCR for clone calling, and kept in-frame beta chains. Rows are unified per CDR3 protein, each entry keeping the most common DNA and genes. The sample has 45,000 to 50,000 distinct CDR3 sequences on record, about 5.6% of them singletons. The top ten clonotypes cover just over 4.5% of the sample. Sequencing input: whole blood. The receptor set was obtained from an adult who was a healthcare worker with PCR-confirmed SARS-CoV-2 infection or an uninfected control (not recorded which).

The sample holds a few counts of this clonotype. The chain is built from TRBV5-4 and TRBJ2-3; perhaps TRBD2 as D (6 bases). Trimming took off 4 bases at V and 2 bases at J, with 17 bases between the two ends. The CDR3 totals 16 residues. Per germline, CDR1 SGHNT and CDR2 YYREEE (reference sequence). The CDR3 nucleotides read TGTGCCAGCAGCCCGGGGGTAGCGGCCTCCACAGATACGCAGTATTTT. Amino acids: CASSPGVAASTDTQYF.

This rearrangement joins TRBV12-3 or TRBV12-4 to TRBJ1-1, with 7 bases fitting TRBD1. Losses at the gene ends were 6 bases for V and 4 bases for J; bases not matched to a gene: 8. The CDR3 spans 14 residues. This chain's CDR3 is CASSPTGFGTEAFF. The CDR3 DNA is TGTGCCAGCAGCCCGACAGGGTTTGGCACTGAAGCTTTCTTT.

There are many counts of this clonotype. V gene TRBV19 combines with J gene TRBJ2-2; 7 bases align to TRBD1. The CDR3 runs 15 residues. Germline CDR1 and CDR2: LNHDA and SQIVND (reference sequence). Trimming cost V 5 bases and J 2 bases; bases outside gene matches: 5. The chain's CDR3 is CASSSPGGNTGELFF. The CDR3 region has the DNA TGTGCCAGTAGTTCGCCAGGGGGTAACACCGGGGAGCTGTTTTTT. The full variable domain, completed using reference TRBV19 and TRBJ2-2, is DGGITQSPKYLFRKEGQNVTLSCEQNLNHDAMYWYRQDPGQGLRLIYYSQIVNDFQKGDIAEGYSVSREKKESFPLTVTSAQKNPTAFYLCASSSPGGNTGELFFGEGSRLTVL.

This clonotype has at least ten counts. The CDR3 spells CASSILAPQYNEQFF. For the CDR3, the DNA is TGTGCCAGCAGCATACTAGCACCACAATACAATGAGCAGTTCTTC. V and J are TRBV7-9 and TRBJ2-1; possibly TRBD2 for D (6 bases). Germline V lookup: CDR1 SEHNR, CDR2 FQNEAQ (reference sequence). The CDR3 runs to 15 residues. Trimming removed 5 bases at V and 4 bases at J, with 15 bases between.

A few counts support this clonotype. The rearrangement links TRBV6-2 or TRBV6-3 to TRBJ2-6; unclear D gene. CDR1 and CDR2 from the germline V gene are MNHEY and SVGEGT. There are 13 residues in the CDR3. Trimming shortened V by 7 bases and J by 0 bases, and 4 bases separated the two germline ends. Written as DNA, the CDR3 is TGTGCCAGCAAGCCCTCTGGGGCCAACGTCCTGACTTTC. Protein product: CASKPSGANVLTF.

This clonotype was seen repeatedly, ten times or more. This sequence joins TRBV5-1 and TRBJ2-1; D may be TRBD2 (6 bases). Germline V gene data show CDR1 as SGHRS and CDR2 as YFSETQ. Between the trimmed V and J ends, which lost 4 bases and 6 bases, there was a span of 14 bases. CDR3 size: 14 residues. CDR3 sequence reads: CASSVDGRPNEQFF. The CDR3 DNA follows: TGCGCCAGCAGCGTCGACGGGAGACCCAATGAGCAGTTCTTC. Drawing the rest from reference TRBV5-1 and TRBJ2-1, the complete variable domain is KAGVTQTPRYLIKTRGQQVTLSCSPISGHRSVSWYQQTPGQGLQFLFEYFSETQRNKGNFPGRFSGRQFSNSRSEMNVSTLELGDSALYLCASSVDGRPNEQFFGPGTRLTVL.

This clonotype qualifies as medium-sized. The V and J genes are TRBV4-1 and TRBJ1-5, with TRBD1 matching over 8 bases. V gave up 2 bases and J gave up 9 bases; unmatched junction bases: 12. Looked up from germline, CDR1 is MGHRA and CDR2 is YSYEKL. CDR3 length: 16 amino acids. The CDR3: CASSQKTGTGSRPQHF. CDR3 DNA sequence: TGCGCCAGCAGCCAAAAAACCGGGACAGGATCCAGGCCCCAGCATTTT.

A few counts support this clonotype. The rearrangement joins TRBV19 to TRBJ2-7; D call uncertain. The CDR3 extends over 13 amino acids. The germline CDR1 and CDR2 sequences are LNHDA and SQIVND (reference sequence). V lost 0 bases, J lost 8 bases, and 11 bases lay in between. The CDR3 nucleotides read TGTGCCAGTAGTATAGATGAGTCGGAGAAGCAGTACTTC. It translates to CASSIDESEKQYF.

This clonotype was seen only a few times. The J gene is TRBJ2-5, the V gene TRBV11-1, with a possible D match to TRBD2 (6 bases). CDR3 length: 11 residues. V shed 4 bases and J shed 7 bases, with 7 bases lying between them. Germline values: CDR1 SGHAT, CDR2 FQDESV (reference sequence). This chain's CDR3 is CASSYGGTQYF. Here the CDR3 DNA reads TGTGCCAGCAGCTACGGGGGGACCCAGTACTTC.

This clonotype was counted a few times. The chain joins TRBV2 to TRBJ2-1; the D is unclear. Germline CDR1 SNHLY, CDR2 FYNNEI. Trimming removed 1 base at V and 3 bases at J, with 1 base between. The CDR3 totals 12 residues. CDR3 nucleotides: TGTGCCAGCAGTGAAGTCTACAATGAGCAGTTCTTC. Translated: CASSEVYNEQFF.

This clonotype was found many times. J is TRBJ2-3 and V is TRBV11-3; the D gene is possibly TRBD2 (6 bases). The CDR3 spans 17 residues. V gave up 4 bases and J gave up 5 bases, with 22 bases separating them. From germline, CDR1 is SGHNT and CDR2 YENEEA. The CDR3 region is CASSSSRTGLKIDTQYF. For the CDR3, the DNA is TGTGCCAGCAGCTCTTCCCGCACGGGACTGAAGATAGATACGCAGTATTTT.

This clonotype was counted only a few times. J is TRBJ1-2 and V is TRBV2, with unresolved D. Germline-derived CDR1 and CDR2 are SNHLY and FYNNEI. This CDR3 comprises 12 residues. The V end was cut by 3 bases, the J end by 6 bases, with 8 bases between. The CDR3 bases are TGTGCCAGCAGTGATCCCCGACATGGCTACACCTTC. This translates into CASSDPRHGYTF.

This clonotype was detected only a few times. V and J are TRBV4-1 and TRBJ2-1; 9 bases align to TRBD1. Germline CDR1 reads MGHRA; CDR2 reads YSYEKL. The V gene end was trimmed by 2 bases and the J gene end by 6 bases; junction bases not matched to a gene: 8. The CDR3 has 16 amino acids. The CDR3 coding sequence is TGCGCCAGCAGCCAAAGTCCCGGGACAGGGCTCAATGAGCAGTTCTTC. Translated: CASSQSPGTGLNEQFF.

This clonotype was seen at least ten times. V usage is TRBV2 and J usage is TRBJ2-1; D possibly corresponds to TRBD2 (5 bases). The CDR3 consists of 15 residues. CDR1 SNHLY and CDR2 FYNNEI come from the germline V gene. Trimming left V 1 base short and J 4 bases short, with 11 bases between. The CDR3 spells CASSEERLLYNEQFF. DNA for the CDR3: TGTGCCAGCAGTGAAGAACGACTACTATACAATGAGCAGTTCTTC. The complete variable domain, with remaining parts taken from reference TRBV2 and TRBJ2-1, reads EPEVTQTPSHQVTQMGQEVILRCVPISNHLYFYWYRQILGQKVEFLVSFYNNEISEKSEIFDDQFSVERPDGSNFTLKIRSTKLEDSAMYFCASSEERLLYNEQFFGPGTRLTVL.

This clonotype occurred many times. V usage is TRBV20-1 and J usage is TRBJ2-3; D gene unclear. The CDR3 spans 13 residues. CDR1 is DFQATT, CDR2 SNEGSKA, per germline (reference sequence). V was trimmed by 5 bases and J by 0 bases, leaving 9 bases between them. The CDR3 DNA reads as TGCAGTGCTCCTGAGCCTAGCACAGATACGCAGTATTTT. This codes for CSAPEPSTDTQYF.

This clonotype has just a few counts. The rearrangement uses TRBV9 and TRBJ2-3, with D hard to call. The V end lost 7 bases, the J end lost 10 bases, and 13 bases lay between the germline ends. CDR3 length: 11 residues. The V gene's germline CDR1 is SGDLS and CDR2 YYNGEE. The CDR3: CASGSDQAQYF. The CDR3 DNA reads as TGTGCCAGCGGATCTGACCAAGCGCAGTATTTT.

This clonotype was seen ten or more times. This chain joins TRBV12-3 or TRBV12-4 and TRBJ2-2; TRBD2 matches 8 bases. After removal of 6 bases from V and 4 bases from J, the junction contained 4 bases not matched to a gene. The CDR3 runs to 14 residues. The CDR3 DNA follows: TGTGCCAGCAGCCTACTAGCGGCCACCGGGGAGCTGTTTTTT. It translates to CASSLLAATGELFF.